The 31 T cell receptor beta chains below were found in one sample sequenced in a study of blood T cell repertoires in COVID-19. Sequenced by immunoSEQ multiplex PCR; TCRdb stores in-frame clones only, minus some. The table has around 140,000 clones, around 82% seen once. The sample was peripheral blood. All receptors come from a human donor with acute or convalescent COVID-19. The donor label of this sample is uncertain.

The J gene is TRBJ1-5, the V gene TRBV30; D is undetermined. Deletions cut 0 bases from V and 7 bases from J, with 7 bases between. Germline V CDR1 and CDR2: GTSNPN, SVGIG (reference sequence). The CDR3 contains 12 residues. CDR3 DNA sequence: TGTGCCTGGAGTGTACGGGAGCAGCCCCAGCATTTT. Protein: CAWSVREQPQHF.

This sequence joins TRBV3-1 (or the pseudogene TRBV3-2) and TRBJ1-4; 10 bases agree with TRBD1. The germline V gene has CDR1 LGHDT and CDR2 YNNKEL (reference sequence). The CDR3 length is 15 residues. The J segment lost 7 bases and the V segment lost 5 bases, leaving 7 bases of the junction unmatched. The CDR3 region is CASSSGQGVGEKLFF. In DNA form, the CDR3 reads TGTGCCAGCAGCTCCGGACAGGGGGTTGGTGAAAAACTGTTTTTT.

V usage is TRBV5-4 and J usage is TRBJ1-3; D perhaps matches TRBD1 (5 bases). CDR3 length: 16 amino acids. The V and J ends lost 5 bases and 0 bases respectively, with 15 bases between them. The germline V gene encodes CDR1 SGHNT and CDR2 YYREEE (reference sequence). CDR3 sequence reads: CASSPGLLTSGNTIYF. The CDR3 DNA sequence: TGTGCCAGCAGTCCGGGACTCCTTACCTCTGGAAACACCATATATTTT.

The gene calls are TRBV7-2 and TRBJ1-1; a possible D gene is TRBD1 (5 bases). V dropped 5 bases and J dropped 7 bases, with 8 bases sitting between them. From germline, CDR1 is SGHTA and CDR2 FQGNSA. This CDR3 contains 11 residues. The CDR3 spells CASSGHLEAFF. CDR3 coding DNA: TGTGCCAGCAGCGGACATCTTGAAGCTTTCTTT.

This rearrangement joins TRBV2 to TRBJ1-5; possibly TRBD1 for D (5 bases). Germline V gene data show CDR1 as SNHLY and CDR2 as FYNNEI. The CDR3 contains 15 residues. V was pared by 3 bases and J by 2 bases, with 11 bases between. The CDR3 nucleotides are TGTGCCAGCAGTGATCCGGGGGACGGCAATCAGCCCCAGCATTTT. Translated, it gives CASSDPGDGNQPQHF.

The CDR3 nucleotides are TGTGCCAGCAGAGGCAGCGGTTCCTACAATGAGCAGTTCTTC. Protein: CASRGSGSYNEQFF. V gene TRBV9 combines with J gene TRBJ2-1; a possible D gene is TRBD2 (5 bases). The length of the CDR3 is 14 residues. From germline, CDR1 is SGDLS and CDR2 YYNGEE. The ends were cut back, 5 bases at V and 1 base at J, with 10 bases in the middle. Complete variable domain (other parts from reference TRBV9 and TRBJ2-1): DSGVTQTPKHLITATGQRVTLRCSPRSGDLSVYWYQQSLDQGLQFLIQYYNGEERAKGNILERFSAQQFPDLHSELNLSSLELGDSALYFCASRGSGSYNEQFFGPGTRLTVL.

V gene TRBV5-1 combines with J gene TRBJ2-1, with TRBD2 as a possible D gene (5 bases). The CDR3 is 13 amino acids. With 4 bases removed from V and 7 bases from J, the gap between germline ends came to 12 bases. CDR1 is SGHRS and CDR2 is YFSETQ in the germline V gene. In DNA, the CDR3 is TGCGCCAGCAGCAGAACTAGGGAGAATGAGCAGTTCTTC. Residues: CASSRTRENEQFF.

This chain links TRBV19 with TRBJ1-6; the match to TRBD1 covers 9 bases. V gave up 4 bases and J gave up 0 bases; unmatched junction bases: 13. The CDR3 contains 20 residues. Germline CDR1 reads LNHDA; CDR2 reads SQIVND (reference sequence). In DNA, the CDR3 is TGTGCCAGTAGTAAGCAGACAGGGGGACTTCTCTCCTCCTATAATTCACCCCTCCACTTT. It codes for CASSKQTGGLLSSYNSPLHF.

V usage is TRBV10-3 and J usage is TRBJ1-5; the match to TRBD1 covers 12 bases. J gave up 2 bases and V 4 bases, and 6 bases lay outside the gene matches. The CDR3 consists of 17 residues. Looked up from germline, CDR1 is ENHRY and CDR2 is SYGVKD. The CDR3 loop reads CAISVGDRGLGNQPQHF. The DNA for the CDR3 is TGTGCCATCAGTGTAGGGGACAGGGGGCTGGGCAATCAGCCCCAGCATTTT.

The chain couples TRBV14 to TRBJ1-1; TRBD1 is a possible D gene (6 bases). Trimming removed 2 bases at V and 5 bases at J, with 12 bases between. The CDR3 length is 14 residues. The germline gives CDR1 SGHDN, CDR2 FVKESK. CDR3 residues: CASSQHRAGTEAFF. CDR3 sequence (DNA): TGTGCCAGCAGCCAACACAGGGCGGGTACTGAAGCTTTCTTT. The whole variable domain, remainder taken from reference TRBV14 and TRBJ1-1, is EAGVTQFPSHSVIEKGQTVTLRCDPISGHDNLYWYRRVMGKEIKFLLHFVKESKQDESGMPNNRFLAERTGGTYSTLKVQPAELEDSGVYFCASSQHRAGTEAFFGQGTRLTVV.

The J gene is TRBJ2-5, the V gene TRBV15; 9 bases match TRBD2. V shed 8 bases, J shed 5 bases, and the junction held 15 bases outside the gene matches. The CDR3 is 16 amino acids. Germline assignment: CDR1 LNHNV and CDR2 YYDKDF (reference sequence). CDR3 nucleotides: TGTGCCACCCTACGGGGCCGCGGGGGGGAATCCGAGACCCAGTACTTC. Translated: CATLRGRGGESETQYF.

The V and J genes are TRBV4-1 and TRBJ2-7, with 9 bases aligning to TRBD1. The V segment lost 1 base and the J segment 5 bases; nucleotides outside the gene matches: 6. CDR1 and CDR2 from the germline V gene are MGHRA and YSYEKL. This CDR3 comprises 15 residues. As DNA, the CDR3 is TGCGCCAGCAGCCAAGGGGACAGGGCTGGCCACGAGCAGTACTTC. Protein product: CASSQGDRAGHEQYF.

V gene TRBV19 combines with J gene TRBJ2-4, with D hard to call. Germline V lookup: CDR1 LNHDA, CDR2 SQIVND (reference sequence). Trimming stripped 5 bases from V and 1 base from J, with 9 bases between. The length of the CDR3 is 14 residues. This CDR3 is CASSSKEAKNIQYF. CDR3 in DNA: TGTGCCAGTAGTTCTAAGGAGGCCAAAAACATTCAGTACTTC.

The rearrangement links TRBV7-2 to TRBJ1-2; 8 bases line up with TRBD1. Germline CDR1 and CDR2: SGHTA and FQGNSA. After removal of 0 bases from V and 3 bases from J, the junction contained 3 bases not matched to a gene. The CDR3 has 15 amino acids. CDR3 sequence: CASSLAGTGDYGYTF. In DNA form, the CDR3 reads TGTGCCAGCAGCTTAGCCGGGACAGGAGACTATGGCTACACCTTC.

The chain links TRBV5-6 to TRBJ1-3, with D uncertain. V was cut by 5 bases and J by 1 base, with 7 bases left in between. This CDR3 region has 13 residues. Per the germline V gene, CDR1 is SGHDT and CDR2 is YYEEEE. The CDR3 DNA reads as TGTGCCAGCAGTTGGCTTTCTGGAAACACCATATATTTT. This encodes CASSWLSGNTIYF.

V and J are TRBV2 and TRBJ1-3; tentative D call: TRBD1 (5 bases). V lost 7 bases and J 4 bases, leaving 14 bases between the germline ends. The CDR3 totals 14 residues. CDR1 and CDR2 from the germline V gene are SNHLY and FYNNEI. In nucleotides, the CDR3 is TGTGCCAGCAACACGGCGGGACTCGGAAACACCATATATTTT. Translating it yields CASNTAGLGNTIYF.

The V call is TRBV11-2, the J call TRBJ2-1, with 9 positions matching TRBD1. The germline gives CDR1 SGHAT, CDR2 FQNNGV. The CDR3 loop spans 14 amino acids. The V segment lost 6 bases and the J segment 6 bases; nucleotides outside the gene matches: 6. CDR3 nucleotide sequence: TGTGCCAGCAGTAAGGGACAGGGAGGCAATGAGCAGTTCTTC. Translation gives CASSKGQGGNEQFF.

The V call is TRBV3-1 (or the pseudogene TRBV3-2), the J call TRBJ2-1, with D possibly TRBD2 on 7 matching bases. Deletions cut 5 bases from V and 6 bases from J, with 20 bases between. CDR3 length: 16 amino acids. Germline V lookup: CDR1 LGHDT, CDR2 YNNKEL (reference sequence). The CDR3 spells CASSFHTGREVNEQFF. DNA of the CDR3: TGTGCCAGCAGCTTTCACACAGGGAGGGAGGTCAATGAGCAGTTCTTC.

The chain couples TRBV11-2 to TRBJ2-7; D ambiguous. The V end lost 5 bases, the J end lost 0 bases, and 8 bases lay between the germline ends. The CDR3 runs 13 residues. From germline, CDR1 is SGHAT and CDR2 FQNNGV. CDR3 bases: TGTGCCAGCAGCCCCGGTCTCTCCTACGAGCAGTACTTC. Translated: CASSPGLSYEQYF.

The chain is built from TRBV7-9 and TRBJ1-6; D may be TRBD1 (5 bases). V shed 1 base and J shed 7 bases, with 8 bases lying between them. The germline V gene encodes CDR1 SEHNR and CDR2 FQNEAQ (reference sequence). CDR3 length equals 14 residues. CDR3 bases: TGTGCCAGCAGCTTAGGGGGCGCGAATTCACCCCTCCACTTT. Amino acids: CASSLGGANSPLHF.

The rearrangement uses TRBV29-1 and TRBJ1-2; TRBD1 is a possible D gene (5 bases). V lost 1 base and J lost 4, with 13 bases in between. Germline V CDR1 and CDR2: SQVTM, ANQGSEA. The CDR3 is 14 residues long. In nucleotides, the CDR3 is TGCAGCGTTGAAGGGACAACACGGGTCTATGGCTACACCTTC. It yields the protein CSVEGTTRVYGYTF.

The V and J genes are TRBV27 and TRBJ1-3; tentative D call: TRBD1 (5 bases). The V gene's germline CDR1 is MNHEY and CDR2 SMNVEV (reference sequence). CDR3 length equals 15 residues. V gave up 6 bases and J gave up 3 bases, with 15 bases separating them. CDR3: CASSRNRQGGNTIYF. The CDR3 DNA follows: TGTGCCAGCAGCCGGAATCGGCAGGGTGGAAACACCATATATTTT.

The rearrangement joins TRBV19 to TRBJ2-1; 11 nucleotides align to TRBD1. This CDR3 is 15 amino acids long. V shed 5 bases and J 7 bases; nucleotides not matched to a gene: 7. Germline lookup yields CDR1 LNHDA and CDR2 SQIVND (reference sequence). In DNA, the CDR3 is TGTGCCAGTAGTTACCGGACAGGGGGCGAAAATGAGCAGTTCTTC. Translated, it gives CASSYRTGGENEQFF. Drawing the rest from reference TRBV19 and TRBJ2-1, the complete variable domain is DGGITQSPKYLFRKEGQNVTLSCEQNLNHDAMYWYRQDPGQGLRLIYYSQIVNDFQKGDIAEGYSVSREKKESFPLTVTSAQKNPTAFYLCASSYRTGGENEQFFGPGTRLTVL.

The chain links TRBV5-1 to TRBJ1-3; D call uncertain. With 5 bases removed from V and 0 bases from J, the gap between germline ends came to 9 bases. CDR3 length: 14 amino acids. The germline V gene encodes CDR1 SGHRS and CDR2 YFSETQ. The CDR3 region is CASSEAHSGNTIYF. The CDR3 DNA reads TGCGCCAGCAGTGAGGCCCACTCTGGAAACACCATATATTTT.

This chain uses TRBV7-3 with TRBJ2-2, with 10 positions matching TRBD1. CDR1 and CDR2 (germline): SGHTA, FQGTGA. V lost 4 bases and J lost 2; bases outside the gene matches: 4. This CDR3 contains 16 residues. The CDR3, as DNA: TGTGCCAGCAGCTCGACAGGGGGCTATAACACCGGGGAGCTGTTTTTT. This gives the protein CASSSTGGYNTGELFF.

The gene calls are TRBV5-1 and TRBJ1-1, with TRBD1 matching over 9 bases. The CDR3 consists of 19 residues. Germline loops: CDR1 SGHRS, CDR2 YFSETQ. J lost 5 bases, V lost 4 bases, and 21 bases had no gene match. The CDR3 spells CASSIRGLTGGIGGTEAFF. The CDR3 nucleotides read TGCGCCAGCAGCATCCGTGGCTTGACAGGGGGTATTGGAGGGACTGAAGCTTTCTTT.

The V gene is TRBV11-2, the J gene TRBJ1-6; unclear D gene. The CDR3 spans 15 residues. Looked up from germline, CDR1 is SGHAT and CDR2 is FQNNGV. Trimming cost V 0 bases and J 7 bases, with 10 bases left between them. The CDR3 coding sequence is TGTGCCAGCAGCTTAGAGCCGGGGTTCAATTCACCCCTCCACTTT. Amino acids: CASSLEPGFNSPLHF. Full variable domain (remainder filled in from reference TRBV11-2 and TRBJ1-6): EAGVAQSPRYKIIEKRQSVAFWCNPISGHATLYWYQQILGQGPKLLIQFQNNGVVDDSQLPKDRFSAERLKGVDSTLKIQPAKLEDSAVYLCASSLEPGFNSPLHFGNGTRLTVT.

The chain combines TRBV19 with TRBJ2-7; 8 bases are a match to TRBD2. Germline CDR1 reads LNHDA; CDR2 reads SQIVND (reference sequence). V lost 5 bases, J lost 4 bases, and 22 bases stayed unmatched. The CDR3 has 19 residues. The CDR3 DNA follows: TGTGCCAGTAGTCCTCATTGGGATAGCGGGGTGCCATTTAGATACGAGCAGTACTTC. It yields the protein CASSPHWDSGVPFRYEQYF.

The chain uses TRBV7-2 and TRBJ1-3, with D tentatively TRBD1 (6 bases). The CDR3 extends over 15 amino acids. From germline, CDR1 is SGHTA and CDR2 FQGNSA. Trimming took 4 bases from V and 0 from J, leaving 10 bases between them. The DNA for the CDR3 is TGTGCCAGCAGCTCGGACAGCTCCTCTGGAAACACCATATATTTT. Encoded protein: CASSSDSSSGNTIYF. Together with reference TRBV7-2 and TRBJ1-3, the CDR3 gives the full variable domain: GAGVSQSPSNKVTEKGKDVELRCDPISGHTALYWYRQSLGQGLEFLIYFQGNSAPDKSGLPSDRFSAERTGGSVSTLTIQRTQQEDSAVYLCASSSDSSSGNTIYFGEGSWLTVV.

The CDR3 is CASLDGQGAENQPQHF. CDR3 bases: TGTGCCAGTCTAGATGGACAGGGGGCAGAGAATCAGCCCCAGCATTTT. The chain has TRBV21-1 and TRBJ1-5; TRBD1 is the table's D call, not checked against the DNA. TRBV21-1 is a pseudogene. The CDR3 length is 16 residues.

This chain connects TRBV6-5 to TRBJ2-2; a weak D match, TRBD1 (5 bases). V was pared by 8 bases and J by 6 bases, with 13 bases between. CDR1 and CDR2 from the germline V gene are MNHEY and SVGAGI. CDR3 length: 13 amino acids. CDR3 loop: CASGRAVAGELFF. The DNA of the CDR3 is TGTGCCAGCGGCAGGGCCGTAGCCGGGGAGCTGTTTTTT.